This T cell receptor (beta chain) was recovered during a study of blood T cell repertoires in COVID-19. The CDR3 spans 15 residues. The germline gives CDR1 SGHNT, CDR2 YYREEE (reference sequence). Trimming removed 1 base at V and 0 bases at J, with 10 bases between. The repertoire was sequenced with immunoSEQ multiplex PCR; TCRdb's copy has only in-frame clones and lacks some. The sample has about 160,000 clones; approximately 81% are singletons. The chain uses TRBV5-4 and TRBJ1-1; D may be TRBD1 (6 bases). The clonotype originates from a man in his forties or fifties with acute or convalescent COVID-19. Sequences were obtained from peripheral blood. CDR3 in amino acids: CASSLRTDMNTEAFF. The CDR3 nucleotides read TGTGCCAGCAGCTTGAGGACAGACATGAACACTGAAGCTTTCTTT.